This record looks at one T cell receptor (beta chain) sequence and its context. The antigen remains unidentified. Using constant-segment primers, 5'RACE produced TCR alpha and TCR beta cDNA libraries carrying sample barcodes and UMIs. TCRdb used MiXCR to reprocess the 5' RACE reads, holding one entry per CDR3 protein. The sample shows under 550,000 distinct CDR3 sequences, approximately 18% of them seen only once. V lost 3 bases to trimming and J lost 0 bases, with 6 bases between them. The CDR3 contains 14 residues. Per germline, CDR1 LNHNV and CDR2 YYDKDF (reference sequence). This specimen belongs to a study of T-cell memory formation after mild COVID-19. Study outcomes and limitations: Clones shrinking from day 15 to 85 showed even CD4/CD8 mixes; later expanders tilted CD4+.

The material sequenced was PBMCs or a T cell subset sorted from them (not recorded which). The source of this sequence is an adult woman who had mild COVID-19 (a few samples of this study predate the infection). Cell type and time point are not known. J is TRBJ1-3 and V is TRBV15, with D hard to call. CDR3 in DNA: TGTGCCACCAGCAGGAGAGTCTCTGGAAACACCATATATTTT. Translating it yields CATSRRVSGNTIYF.